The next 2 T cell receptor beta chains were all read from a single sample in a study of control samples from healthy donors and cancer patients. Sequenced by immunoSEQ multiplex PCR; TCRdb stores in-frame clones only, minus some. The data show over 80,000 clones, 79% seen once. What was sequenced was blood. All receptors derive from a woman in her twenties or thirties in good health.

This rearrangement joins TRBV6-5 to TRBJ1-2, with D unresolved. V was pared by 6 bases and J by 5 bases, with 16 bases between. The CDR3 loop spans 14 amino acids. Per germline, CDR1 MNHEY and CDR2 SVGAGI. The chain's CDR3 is CASRHGVDLYGYTF. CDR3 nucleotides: TGTGCCAGCAGACACGGAGTGGACCTATATGGCTACACCTTC.

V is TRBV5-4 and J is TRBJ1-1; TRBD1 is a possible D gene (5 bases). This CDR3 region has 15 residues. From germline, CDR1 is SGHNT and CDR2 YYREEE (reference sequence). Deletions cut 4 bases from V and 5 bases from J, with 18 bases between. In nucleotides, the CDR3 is TGTGCCAGCAGCCAACCCTTGGGGGGTGCTACTGAAGCTTTCTTT. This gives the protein CASSQPLGGATEAFF.